This TCR beta chain derives from a study of blood T cell repertoires in COVID-19. Across the study: Specimens from acute and convalescent COVID-19 originated in the United States, Italy and Spain. PBMCs, B-cell-depleted T cells, or T cells were the source of the cDNA or gDNA that made up the material.

V lost 3 bases and J lost 13, with 17 bases in between. CDR1 is SGHRS, CDR2 YFSETQ, per germline. The CDR3 spans 14 residues. Only in-frame clones appear in the TCRdb table, and some are missing; sequencing was by immunoSEQ multiplex PCR. The sample holds around 100,000 clones, 84% seen once. The clonotype was recovered from a human donor in a cohort sampled during active or convalescent COVID-19. Input material: peripheral blood. This chain links TRBV5-1 with TRBJ1-6, with a weak D call TRBD1 (5 bases). CDR3 region: CASSWTPHEHPLHF. For the CDR3, the DNA is TGCGCCAGCAGCTGGACACCCCATGAGCATCCCCTCCACTTT.